This T cell receptor (beta chain) was sequenced in a study of cytomegalovirus exposure and HLA in healthy donors. This CDR3 region has 12 residues. The germline V gene encodes CDR1 SQVTM and CDR2 ANQGSEA. With 7 bases clipped from V and 2 bases from J, the junction kept 2 bases outside the gene matches. This clone has just a few counts. Its specificity is unknown. Method: immunoSEQ multiplex PCR; TCRdb's copy keeps in-frame clones and lacks some. The table lists around 130,000 clones, 85% to 90% of them singletons, with under 2.5% in the top ten. Findings of the study overall: Among TCR beta chains, those listed as cytomegalovirus-associated numbered some 170.

Sample: PBMCs. The chain joins TRBV29-1 to TRBJ1-5; 7 nucleotides agree with TRBD1. The TCR sequence derives from a woman younger than 45 in good health and CMV-seronegative. The CDR3 bases are TGCAGCGCTGGACAGGGCAATCAGCCCCAGCATTTT. Translated, it gives CSAGQGNQPQHF.